This record covers a single T cell receptor (beta chain). The sample belongs to a study of blood T cell repertoires in COVID-19. Overall study: PBMCs, B-cell-depleted T cells, or T cells provided the cDNA or gDNA that made up the material.

V lost 4 bases, J lost 3 bases, and 8 bases lay in between. Germline values: CDR1 ENHRY, CDR2 SYGVKD. CDR3 length: 13 amino acids. Per the authors' pipeline: Amplifying reference gene primers gave estimates of nucleated cell counts. Measured with immunoSEQ multiplex PCR; TCRdb has only the in-frame clones, and not every one. V, J and clone size were drawn from that table, and D and trimming were deduced from the DNA. The data show roughly 200,000 clones, over 80% seen once. Sequencing was done on a sample of peripheral blood. The chain joins TRBV10-3 to TRBJ2-3; D unclear. The TCR was taken from a woman in her 40s with COVID-19, enrolled during active disease. CDR3 DNA sequence: TGTGCCATCAGTGCAGGATGGACAGATACGCAGTATTTT. It codes for CAISAGWTDTQYF.